Presented here are 5 T cell receptor beta chains from one specimen sequenced in a study of blood T cells in healthy people across ages. A second PCR, run for roughly 7 to 11 cycles, used a sample-barcoded 5' primer plus a J-beta primer mix. TCRdb independently ran MiXCR on the 5' RACE reads; one entry per CDR3 protein. Counted here are around 1,000,000 distinct CDR3 sequences, roughly a quarter occurring once; the ten biggest clones make up approximately 0.7%. A further study also used this sample, focusing on T cells of mothers and their children.

The material sequenced was blood. These receptors were taken from a girl aged 2 to 9 in good health.

A few counts support this clonotype. The rearrangement uses TRBV7-9 and TRBJ2-5; 7 bases line up with TRBD2. The V gene end was trimmed by 6 bases and the J gene end by 7 bases; junction bases not matched to a gene: 8. From germline, CDR1 is SEHNR and CDR2 FQNEAQ (reference sequence). This CDR3 is built from 13 residues. As DNA, the CDR3 is TGTGCCAGCAGTGGCAGCGGGGAGAGGACCCAGTACTTC. Amino acid sequence: CASSGSGERTQYF.

This clonotype was recorded a few times. This sequence joins TRBV7-2 and TRBJ2-2; perhaps TRBD1 as D (5 bases). CDR3 length: 15 residues. CDR1 and CDR2 (germline): SGHTA, FQGNSA. Trimming shortened V by 5 bases and J by 4 bases, and 14 bases separated the two germline ends. DNA of the CDR3: TGTGCCAGCAGCGAAGCTCCAGGGCTCACCGGGGAGCTGTTTTTT. This translates into CASSEAPGLTGELFF.

This clonotype was seen only a few times. The V call is TRBV11-2, the J call TRBJ2-1; D ambiguous. The V gene lost 5 bases and the J gene lost 7 bases, with 9 bases spanning the gap. The length of the CDR3 is 12 residues. Germline assignment: CDR1 SGHAT and CDR2 FQNNGV. The CDR3 reads CASSPYGNEQFF. CDR3 in DNA: TGTGCCAGCAGCCCCTATGGGAATGAGCAGTTCTTC.

This chain links TRBV7-9 with TRBJ2-7, with 7 nucleotides matching TRBD1. The J segment lost 12 bases and the V segment lost 1 base, leaving 12 bases of the junction unmatched. The V gene's germline CDR1 is SEHNR and CDR2 FQNEAQ (reference sequence). The CDR3 spans 14 residues. CDR3 sequence: CASSLGDSRLGPYF. The CDR3 region has the DNA TGTGCCAGCAGCTTAGGGGACAGTCGGTTGGGGCCGTACTTC.

The V call is TRBV29-1, the J call TRBJ1-2, with D tentatively TRBD1 (5 bases). The CDR3 covers 13 residues. Germline CDR1 reads SQVTM; CDR2 reads ANQGSEA. V was clipped by 3 bases and J by 4 bases, with 12 bases between them. Here the CDR3 reads CSVEGGEVYGYTF. For the CDR3, the DNA is TGCAGCGTTGAGGGGGGAGAGGTCTATGGCTACACCTTC.